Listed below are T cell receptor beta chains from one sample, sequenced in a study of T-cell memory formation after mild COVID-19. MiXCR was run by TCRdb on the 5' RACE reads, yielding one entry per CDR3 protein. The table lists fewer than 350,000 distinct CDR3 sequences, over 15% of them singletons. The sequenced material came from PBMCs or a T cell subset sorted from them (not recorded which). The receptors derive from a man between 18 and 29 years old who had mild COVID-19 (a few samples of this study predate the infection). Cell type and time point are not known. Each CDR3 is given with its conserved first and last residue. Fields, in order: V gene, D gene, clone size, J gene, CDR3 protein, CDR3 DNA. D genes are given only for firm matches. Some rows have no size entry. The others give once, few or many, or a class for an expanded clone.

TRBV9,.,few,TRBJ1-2,CASSVGPYGYTF,TGTGCCAGCAGCGTAGGTCCCTATGGCTACACCTTC
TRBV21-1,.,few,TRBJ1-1,CASSGVIGVRPLNTEAFF,TGTGCCAGCAGCGGGGTTATAGGGGTGCGCCCCCTGAACACTGAAGCTTTCTTT
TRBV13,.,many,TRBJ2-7,CASSLGRAEGQYF,TGTGCCAGCAGCTTGGGACGGGCCGAGGGGCAGTACTTC
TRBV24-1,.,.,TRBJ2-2,CATSDTGGNTGELFF,TGTGCCACCAGTGATACGGGGGGCAACACCGGGGAGCTGTTTTTT
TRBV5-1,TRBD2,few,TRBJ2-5,CASSLYQAGSTVSDQYF,TGCGCCAGCAGCTTGTATCAAGCGGGGTCTACAGTTAGCGACCAGTACTTC
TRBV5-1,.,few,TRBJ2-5,CASSAGQQTQYF,TGCGCCAGCAGCGCGGGACAACAGACCCAGTACTTC
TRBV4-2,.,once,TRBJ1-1,CASSQGHLNTEAFF,TGTGCCAGCAGCCAAGGACACCTGAACACTGAAGCTTTCTTT
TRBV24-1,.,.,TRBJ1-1,CATRVAGGHMNTEAFF,TGTGCCACCAGAGTAGCGGGGGGCCACATGAACACTGAAGCTTTCTTT
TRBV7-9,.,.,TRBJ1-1,CASSLIVSRTGPHTEAFF,TGTGCCAGCAGCTTAATAGTATCCAGGACGGGACCCCACACTGAAGCTTTCTTT
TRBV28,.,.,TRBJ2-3,CASSPPALDTQYF,TGTGCCAGCAGCCCCCCAGCCCTCGATACGCAGTATTTT
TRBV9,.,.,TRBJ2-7,CASSVDASRSYEQYF,TGTGCCAGCAGCGTAGATGCTTCCCGGTCGTACGAGCAGTACTTC
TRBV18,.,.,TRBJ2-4,CASSSGPGDGIQYF,TGTGCCAGCTCGTCGGGACCGGGGGATGGCATTCAGTACTTC
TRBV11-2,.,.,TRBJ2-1,CASSLEARDNEQFF,TGTGCCAGCAGCCTAGAGGCCAGGGACAATGAGCAGTTCTTC
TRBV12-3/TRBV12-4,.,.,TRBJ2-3,CASTPWRGRETDTQYF,TGTGCCAGCACCCCGTGGCGGGGCCGGGAGACAGATACGCAGTATTTT
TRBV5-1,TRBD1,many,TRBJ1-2,CASSLRQGARGYTF,TGCGCCAGCAGCTTGCGGCAGGGGGCGCGAGGCTACACCTTC
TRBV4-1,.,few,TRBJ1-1,CASSPGQLEAFF,TGCGCCAGCAGCCCCGGACAGCTTGAAGCTTTCTTT
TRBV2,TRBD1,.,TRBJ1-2,CASSEVPGGRGYTF,TGTGCCAGCAGTGAAGTGCCAGGGGGCAGGGGCTACACCTTC
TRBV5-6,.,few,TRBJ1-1,CASSLGPRRANTEAFF,TGTGCCAGCAGCTTGGGGCCCCGGAGAGCGAACACTGAAGCTTTCTTT
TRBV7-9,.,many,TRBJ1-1,CASSPPGRPTEAFF,TGTGCCAGCAGCCCGCCGGGACGGCCCACTGAAGCTTTCTTT
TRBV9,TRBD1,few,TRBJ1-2,CASSVTGTGEGYTF,TGTGCCAGCAGCGTTACCGGGACAGGGGAAGGCTACACCTTC
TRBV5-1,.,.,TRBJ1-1,CASSLVEGSWFWFTEAFF,TGCGCCAGCAGCTTGGTGGAGGGTTCCTGGTTCTGGTTCACTGAAGCTTTCTTT
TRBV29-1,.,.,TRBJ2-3,CSVEVAGDTQYF,TGCAGCGTTGAAGTTGCCGGGGATACGCAGTATTTT
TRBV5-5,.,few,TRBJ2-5,CASRPGAQETQYF,TGTGCCAGCAGGCCCGGGGCTCAAGAGACCCAGTACTTC
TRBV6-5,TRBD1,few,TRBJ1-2,CASSQTGSGGYTF,TGTGCCAGCAGTCAGACAGGGTCGGGTGGCTACACCTTC
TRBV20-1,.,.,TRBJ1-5,CSVSGFSDQPQHF,TGCAGTGTTTCGGGTTTTAGCGATCAGCCCCAGCATTTT
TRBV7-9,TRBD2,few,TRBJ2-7,CASSLTSGGTYEQYF,TGTGCCAGCAGCCTGACTAGCGGGGGGACCTACGAGCAGTACTTC
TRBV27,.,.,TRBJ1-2,CASRTADSGSYTF,TGTGCCAGCAGGACAGCGGACAGCGGGAGCTACACCTTC
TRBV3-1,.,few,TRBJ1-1,CASSQEVWGEAFF,TGTGCCAGCAGCCAAGAAGTTTGGGGTGAAGCTTTCTTT
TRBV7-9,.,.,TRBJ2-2,CASSYYVHEELFF,TGTGCCAGCAGCTACTACGTACATGAGGAGCTGTTTTTT
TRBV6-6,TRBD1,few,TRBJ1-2,CASDRGPEGYTF,TGTGCCAGCGACAGGGGGCCGGAAGGCTACACCTTC
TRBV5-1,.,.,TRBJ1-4,CASSETGPTEKLFF,TGCGCCAGCAGTGAAACTGGGCCCACGGAAAAACTGTTTTTT
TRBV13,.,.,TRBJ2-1,CASMVEGYNEQFF,TGTGCCAGCATGGTAGAGGGGTACAATGAGCAGTTCTTC
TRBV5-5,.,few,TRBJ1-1,CASSSGPPGGTEAFF,TGTGCCAGCAGCTCGGGACCCCCGGGGGGCACTGAAGCTTTCTTT
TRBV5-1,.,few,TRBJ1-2,CASSVDSRGYTF,TGCGCCAGCAGCGTGGACAGCAGGGGCTACACCTTC
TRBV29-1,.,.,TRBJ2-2,CSGVRGTGELFF,TGCAGCGGAGTCCGGGGGACCGGGGAGCTGTTTTTT
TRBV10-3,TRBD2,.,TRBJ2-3,CAISVGGGYTDTQYF,TGTGCCATCAGTGTTGGCGGGGGATACACAGATACGCAGTATTTT
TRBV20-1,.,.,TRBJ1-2,CSATGSGGYTF,TGCAGTGCTACAGGGTCGGGTGGCTACACCTTC
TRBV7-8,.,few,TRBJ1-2,CASSFRTEGYTF,TGTGCCAGCAGCTTTAGAACGGAGGGCTACACCTTC
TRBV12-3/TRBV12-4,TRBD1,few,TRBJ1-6,CASSGDSDNSPLHF,TGTGCCAGCAGCGGGGACAGCGATAATTCACCCCTCCACTTT
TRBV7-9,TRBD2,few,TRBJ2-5,CASSFLGGRVQETQYF,TGTGCCAGCAGCTTTCTGGGGGGGAGGGTCCAAGAGACCCAGTACTTC
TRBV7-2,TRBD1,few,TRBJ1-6,CASSLDRGLNSPLHF,TGTGCCAGCAGCTTAGACAGGGGGCTCAACTCACCCCTCCACTTT
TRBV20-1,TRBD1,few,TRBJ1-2,CSANDRAWGYTF,TGCAGTGCCAATGACAGGGCATGGGGCTACACCTTC
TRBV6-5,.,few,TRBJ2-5,CASSPIPGPQYF,TGTGCCAGCAGTCCAATCCCGGGGCCCCAGTACTTC
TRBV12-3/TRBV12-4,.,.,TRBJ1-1,CASTSLTEAFF,TGTGCCAGCACTTCCCTCACTGAAGCTTTCTTT
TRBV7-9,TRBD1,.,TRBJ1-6,CASSFETGNSPLHF,TGTGCCAGCAGCTTTGAGACAGGGAATTCACCCCTCCACTTT
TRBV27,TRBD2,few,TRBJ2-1,CASSSQGPSGGYNEQFF,TGTGCCAGCAGCTCCCAGGGCCCTAGCGGGGGCTACAATGAGCAGTTCTTC
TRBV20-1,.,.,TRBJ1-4,CSAGTRGSREKLFF,TGCAGTGCTGGTACCCGGGGATCAAGAGAAAAACTGTTTTTT
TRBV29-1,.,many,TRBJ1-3,CSAHYSGNTIYF,TGCAGCGCCCACTACTCTGGAAACACCATATATTTT
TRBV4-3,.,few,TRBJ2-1,CASSQIPLRGGAHFEQFF,TGCGCCAGCAGCCAGATCCCCTTAAGGGGGGGGGCCCATTTTGAGCAGTTCTTC
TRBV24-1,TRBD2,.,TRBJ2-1,CATSDFGGMGYNEQFF,TGTGCCACCAGTGATTTCGGGGGGATGGGGTACAATGAGCAGTTCTTC
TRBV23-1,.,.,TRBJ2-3,CASSPRGGRTDTQYF,TGCGCCAGCAGTCCCCGAGGGGGGCGCACAGATACGCAGTATTTT